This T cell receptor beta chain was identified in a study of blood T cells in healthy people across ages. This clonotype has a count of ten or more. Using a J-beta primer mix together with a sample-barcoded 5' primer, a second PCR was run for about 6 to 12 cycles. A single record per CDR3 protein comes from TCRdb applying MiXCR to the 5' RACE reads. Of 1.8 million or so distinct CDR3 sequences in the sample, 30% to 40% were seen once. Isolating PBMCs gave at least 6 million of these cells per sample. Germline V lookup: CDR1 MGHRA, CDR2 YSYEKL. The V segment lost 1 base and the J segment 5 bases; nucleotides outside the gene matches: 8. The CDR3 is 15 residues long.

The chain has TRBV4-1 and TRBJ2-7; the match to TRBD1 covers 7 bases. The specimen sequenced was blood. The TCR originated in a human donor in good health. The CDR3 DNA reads TGCGCCAGCAGCCAAGGACAGGGAATCAGCGACGAGCAGTACTTC. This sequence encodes CASSQGQGISDEQYF.